This T cell receptor beta chain was identified in a study of T cell responses to AZD1222 COVID-19 vaccine. Per germline, CDR1 SEHNR and CDR2 FQNEAQ (reference sequence). The CDR3 loop spans 14 amino acids. V lost 5 bases and J lost 5, with 15 bases in between. This clone was found a few times. Its antigen is as yet unknown. TCRdb's copy holds only in-frame clones and misses some; the assay was immunoSEQ multiplex PCR. Of approximately 150,000 clones listed, roughly 93% are singletons. The study's findings and limits: Two AZD1222 administrations were followed by greater Spike-specific TCR breadth and depth. Sampling captured repertoires only after the peak T cell response.

V gene TRBV7-9 combines with J gene TRBJ1-2; D not resolved. Specimen: peripheral blood, collected 28 days after the second AZD1222 dose. The sequence was collected from an adult who received the AZD1222 COVID-19 vaccine. The CDR3 coding sequence is TGTGCCAGCAGCCCAATGGGAAAAGGGTATGGCTACACCTTC. It translates to CASSPMGKGYGYTF. Based on the CDR3 plus reference TRBV7-9 and TRBJ1-2, the full variable domain is DTGVSQNPRHKITKRGQNVTFRCDPISEHNRLYWYRQTLGQGPEFLTYFQNEAQLEKSRLLSDRFSAERPKGSFSTLEIQRTEQGDSAMYLCASSPMGKGYGYTFGSGTRLTVV.